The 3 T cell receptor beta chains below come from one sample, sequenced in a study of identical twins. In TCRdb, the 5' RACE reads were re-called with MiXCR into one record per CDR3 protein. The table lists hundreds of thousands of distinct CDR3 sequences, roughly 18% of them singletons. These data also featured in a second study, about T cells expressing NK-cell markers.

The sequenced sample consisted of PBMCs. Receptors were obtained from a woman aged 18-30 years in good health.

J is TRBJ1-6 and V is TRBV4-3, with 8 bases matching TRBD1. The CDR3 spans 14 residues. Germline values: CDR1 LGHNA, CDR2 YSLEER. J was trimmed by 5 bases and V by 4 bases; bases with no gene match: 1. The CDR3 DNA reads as TGCGCCAGCAGCCGACAGGGGAATAATTCACCCCTCCACTTT. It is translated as CASSRQGNNSPLHF.

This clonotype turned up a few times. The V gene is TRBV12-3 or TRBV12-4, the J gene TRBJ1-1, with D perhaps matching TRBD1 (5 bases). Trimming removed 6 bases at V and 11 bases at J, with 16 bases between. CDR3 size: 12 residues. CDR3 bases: TGTGCCAGCAGGGCCGTGGGGGGGGGGGCTTTCTTT. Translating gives CASRAVGGGAFF.

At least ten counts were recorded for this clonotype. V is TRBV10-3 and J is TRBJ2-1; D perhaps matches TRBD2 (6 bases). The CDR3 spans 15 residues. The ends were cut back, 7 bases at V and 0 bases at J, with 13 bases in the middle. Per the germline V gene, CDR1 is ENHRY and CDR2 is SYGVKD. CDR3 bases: TGTGCCATCAACCCCGGGACTCCCTCCTACAATGAGCAGTTCTTC. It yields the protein CAINPGTPSYNEQFF.